This T cell receptor beta chain is from a study of blood T cell repertoires in COVID-19. About the research overall: T cells, B-cell-depleted T cells, or PBMCs provided the cDNA or gDNA that served as material.

Sequencing was performed with immunoSEQ multiplex PCR; in TCRdb, only in-frame clones are kept and a portion is missing. Altogether 250,000 to 300,000 clones are present, roughly nine tenths being singletons, with the ten largest covering 0.95% to 1.5%. Trimming took 6 bases from V and 3 from J; bases not matched to a gene: 10. CDR1 and CDR2 (germline): WSHSY, SAAADI. The CDR3 length is 16 residues. This TCR derives from a human donor in a cohort exposed to, infected with or recovered from COVID-19 (not recorded which). The donor label of this sample is uncertain. Sequencing was performed on PBMCs or T cells enriched from blood (not recorded which). V usage is TRBV10-2 and J usage is TRBJ1-2, with 10 bases lining up with TRBD1. CDR3 DNA sequence: TGCGCCAGCAGCCTTCATTCCGGGACAGGGGACTATGGCTACACCTTC. It is translated as CASSLHSGTGDYGYTF.